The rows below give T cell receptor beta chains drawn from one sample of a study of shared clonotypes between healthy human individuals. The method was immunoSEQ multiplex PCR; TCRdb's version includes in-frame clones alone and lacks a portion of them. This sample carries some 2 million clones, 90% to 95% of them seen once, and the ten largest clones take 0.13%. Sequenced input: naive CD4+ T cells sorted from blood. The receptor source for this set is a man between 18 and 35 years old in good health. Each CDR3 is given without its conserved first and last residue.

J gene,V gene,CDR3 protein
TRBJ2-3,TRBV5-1,ASSLRGSSTDTQY
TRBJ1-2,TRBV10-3,AISERGGGYT
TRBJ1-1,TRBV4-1,ASSQAVIRVAMNTEAF
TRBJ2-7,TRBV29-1,SAGDSPSYEQY
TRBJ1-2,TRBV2,ASSAGTPDYGYT
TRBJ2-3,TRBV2,ASSEESRAGRDTQY
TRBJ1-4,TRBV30,AWSAEATNEKLF
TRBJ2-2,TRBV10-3,ATLVKTTGNTGELF
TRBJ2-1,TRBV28,ASSISNEQF
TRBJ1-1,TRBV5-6,ASSLYGLLDTEAF
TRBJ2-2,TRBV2,ASTQIKTGELF
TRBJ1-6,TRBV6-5,ASSYSGQVNSPLH
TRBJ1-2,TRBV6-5,ASSQLDNNYGYT